The 18 T cell receptor beta chains in this list originate from one sample, sequenced in a study of blood T cell repertoires in COVID-19. The data were produced by immunoSEQ multiplex PCR, yet TCRdb's version contains in-frame clones alone and is incomplete. Of about 250,000 clones in the sample, more than 70% were seen once. Sequencing used peripheral blood. These receptors were collected from a woman at least 80 years old with COVID-19, enrolled during active disease.

V usage is TRBV2 and J usage is TRBJ1-5; D is uncertain. The germline V gene has CDR1 SNHLY and CDR2 FYNNEI. The V end lost 5 bases, the J end lost 3 bases, and 11 bases lay between the germline ends. This CDR3 comprises 14 residues. This CDR3 is CASSLGLTNQPQHF. CDR3 DNA: TGTGCCAGCAGTCTCGGGTTGACCAATCAGCCCCAGCATTTT.

This clone was found a few times. The V call is TRBV24-1, the J call TRBJ1-3; 8 bases match TRBD1. The J segment lost 0 bases and the V segment lost 9 bases, leaving 3 bases of the junction unmatched. This CDR3 is 14 amino acids long. Looked up from germline, CDR1 is KGHDR and CDR2 is SFDVKD. CDR3 bases: TGTGCCACCTCGGACAGGGCCTCTGGAAACACCATATATTTT. Residues: CATSDRASGNTIYF.

The rearrangement joins TRBV3-1 (or the pseudogene TRBV3-2) to TRBJ1-1; no reliable D call. The CDR3 totals 13 residues. V dropped 2 bases and J dropped 5 bases, with 9 bases sitting between them. Germline-derived CDR1 and CDR2 are LGHDT and YNNKEL (reference sequence). The CDR3 DNA reads TGTGCCAGCAGCCAATGGGGAGGGACTGAAGCTTTCTTT. It translates to CASSQWGGTEAFF.

This chain links TRBV3-1 (or the pseudogene TRBV3-2) with TRBJ2-7, with 10 positions matching TRBD2. The junction had 8 bases not matched to a gene; V was cut back by 5 bases and J by 4 bases. The CDR3 is made up of 15 amino acids. Germline V CDR1 and CDR2: LGHDT, YNNKEL (reference sequence). Here the CDR3 DNA reads TGTGCCAGCAGCAAGGGAAGCGGGGGGGCGTACGAGCAGTACTTC. It yields the protein CASSKGSGGAYEQYF.

This chain links TRBV29-1 with TRBJ2-1, with 8 bases that match TRBD2. The CDR3 consists of 15 residues. The J segment lost 7 bases and the V segment lost 7 bases, leaving 15 bases of the junction unmatched. Germline values: CDR1 SQVTM, CDR2 ANQGSEA. The CDR3 here is CSAGVRGARRNEQFF. CDR3 bases: TGCAGCGCCGGGGTGCGGGGGGCCCGGCGGAATGAGCAGTTCTTC.

There are a few counts of this clone. J is TRBJ1-4 and V is TRBV2; 8 bases match TRBD1. V lost 4 bases, J lost 1 base, and 5 bases stayed unmatched. Germline V gives CDR1 SNHLY, CDR2 FYNNEI. The CDR3 totals 16 residues. CDR3 nucleotides: TGTGCCAGCAGTGGGGGAACAGGGGGAACTAATGAAAAACTGTTTTTT. This encodes CASSGGTGGTNEKLFF.

The chain employs TRBV9 and TRBJ2-5, with D possibly TRBD2 on 6 matching bases. Trimming removed 4 bases from V and 0 bases from J, with 10 bases in between. The CDR3 spans 14 residues. CDR1 is SGDLS, CDR2 YYNGEE, per germline. The CDR3 is CASSLRLDQETQYF. CDR3 nucleotide sequence: TGTGCCAGCAGCCTTCGACTAGACCAAGAGACCCAGTACTTC. The full variable domain, rest sourced from reference TRBV9 and TRBJ2-5, is DSGVTQTPKHLITATGQRVTLRCSPRSGDLSVYWYQQSLDQGLQFLIQYYNGEERAKGNILERFSAQQFPDLHSELNLSSLELGDSALYFCASSLRLDQETQYFGPGTRLLVL.

This rearrangement joins TRBV2 to TRBJ2-5; D call uncertain. Germline lookup yields CDR1 SNHLY and CDR2 FYNNEI. V lost 7 bases and J 3 bases, leaving 6 bases between the germline ends. The CDR3 length is 11 residues. CDR3 residues: CASTVEETQYF. CDR3 DNA: TGTGCCAGCACGGTTGAAGAGACCCAGTACTTC.

This sequence joins TRBV30 and TRBJ2-1, with D possibly matching TRBD1 (6 bases). V shed 7 bases and J shed 14 bases, with 15 bases lying between them. The germline gives CDR1 GTSNPN, CDR2 SVGIG (reference sequence). This CDR3 region has 10 residues. The CDR3 here is CALSQGRKFF. In DNA form, the CDR3 reads TGTGCCTTATCACAGGGAAGGAAGTTCTTC.

The chain is built from TRBV7-2 and TRBJ2-5, with 15 bases that match TRBD2. With 4 bases clipped from V and 5 bases from J, the junction kept 5 bases outside the gene matches. The CDR3 is 16 amino acids. Germline values: CDR1 SGHTA, CDR2 FQGNSA. CDR3 amino acids: CASSWTSGGASETQYF. In DNA, the CDR3 is TGTGCCAGCAGCTGGACTAGCGGGGGGGCCAGTGAGACCCAGTACTTC. Looking up the rest from reference TRBV7-2 and TRBJ2-5 gives the full variable domain: GAGVSQSPSNKVTEKGKDVELRCDPISGHTALYWYRQSLGQGLEFLIYFQGNSAPDKSGLPSDRFSAERTGGSVSTLTIQRTQQEDSAVYLCASSWTSGGASETQYFGPGTRLLVL.

The V call is TRBV18, the J call TRBJ1-2; D is unclear. The CDR3 spans 14 residues. Germline V CDR1 and CDR2: KGHSH, LQKENI. Trimming removed 5 bases from V and 0 bases from J, with 10 bases in between. CDR3 amino acids: CASSGEQTNYGYTF. Here the CDR3 DNA reads TGTGCCAGCTCAGGGGAGCAGACTAACTATGGCTACACCTTC.

CDR3 region: CASNPFSTGVSGNTIYF. DNA for the CDR3: TGTGCCAGCAACCCTTTCAGTACAGGGGTCTCTGGAAACACCATATATTTT. J is TRBJ1-3 and V is TRBV2; 7 bases match TRBD1. V shed 7 bases, J shed 0 bases, and the junction held 12 bases outside the gene matches. The CDR3 consists of 17 residues. CDR1 is SNHLY, CDR2 FYNNEI, per germline.

The chain is built from TRBV27 and TRBJ1-1; 10 bases fit TRBD1. V lost 6 bases to trimming and J lost 3 bases; unmatched junction nucleotides: 4. Germline assignment: CDR1 MNHEY and CDR2 SMNVEV (reference sequence). This CDR3 region has 14 residues. In DNA form, the CDR3 reads TGTGCCAGCAGCGACAGGGGGCCGGACACTGAAGCTTTCTTT. Protein: CASSDRGPDTEAFF.

The chain uses TRBV11-2 and TRBJ1-5; 10 bases line up with TRBD1. The J segment lost 5 bases and the V segment lost 3 bases, leaving 10 bases of the junction unmatched. The CDR3 sequence is 17 residues long. The germline CDR1 and CDR2 sequences are SGHAT and FQNNGV. Written as DNA, the CDR3 is TGTGCCAGCAGCTTCGGGACAGGGGTCTCCTCCTATCAGCCCCAGCATTTT. Residues: CASSFGTGVSSYQPQHF.

V usage is TRBV28 and J usage is TRBJ2-1; TRBD2 matches 7 bases. CDR3 length: 18 residues. The germline gives CDR1 MDHEN, CDR2 SYDVKM. V lost 2 bases, J lost 7 bases, and 17 bases stayed unmatched. The CDR3 nucleotides read TGTGCCAGCAGTTTACTTTTAACGAAGACCCGGGGAGGGAATGAGCAGTTCTTC. This translates into CASSLLLTKTRGGNEQFF. The entire variable domain, with the rest obtained from reference TRBV28 and TRBJ2-1, is as follows: DVKVTQSSRYLVKRTGEKVFLECVQDMDHENMFWYRQDPGLGLRLIYFSYDVKMKEKGDIPEGYSVSREKKERFSLILESASTNQTSMYLCASSLLLTKTRGGNEQFFGPGTRLTVL.

The chain has TRBV6-6 and TRBJ1-5, with D unclear. Trimming cost V 3 bases and J 5 bases, with 14 bases left between them. This CDR3 contains 15 residues. Germline assignment: CDR1 MNHNY and CDR2 SVGAGI (reference sequence). CDR3 bases: TGTGCCAGCAGTTATGACGGTGCGAGGGATCAGCCCCAGCATTTT. Its translation is CASSYDGARDQPQHF.

J is TRBJ2-3 and V is TRBV5-1, with 7 positions matching TRBD2. J lost 0 bases, V lost 3 bases, and 4 bases had no gene match. The CDR3 is 15 amino acids. Germline V gene sequence: CDR1 SGHRS, CDR2 YFSETQ. The CDR3 sequence is CASSSSGISTDTQYF. The CDR3 region has the DNA TGCGCCAGCAGCTCTAGCGGAATTAGCACAGATACGCAGTATTTT.

The rearrangement joins TRBV4-1 to TRBJ2-5; 9 bases fit TRBD2. Trimming cost V 1 base and J 4 bases; bases outside gene matches: 13. Germline CDR1 is MGHRA and CDR2 is YSYEKL. The CDR3 is 18 amino acids. The CDR3 nucleotides read TGCGCCAGCAGCCAAGGGATTTTCGGCGGGGGGGCCCGAGAGACCCAGTACTTC. It translates to CASSQGIFGGGARETQYF.